This T cell receptor (beta chain) stems from a study of T cell responses to AZD1222 COVID-19 vaccine (dated by TCRdb to about 2021). With regard to the full study: AZD1222 recipients whose second dose came at about 4 weeks and those whose second dose came at about 12 weeks were combined into one group, since spike-specific TCR depth and breadth did not differ between the two schedules. Trial participants were enrolled into age subgroups of 18-55, 56-69 and 70-plus years, which contained approximately 150, 28 and 58 TCR-sequenced participants, respectively. TCR sequencing covered more than 230 trial participants: 200 to 220 given two doses of AZD1222 and some 25 given two doses of MenACWY control vaccine.

Only one count was recorded for this clone. It has no known antigen specificity. Per-nucleotide qualities are absent, and no much larger clonotype sits a single base away. The sample's time point label is to be understood as: baseline before first vaccination. The vaccinee samples were drawn from two UK trials, COV001 and COV002, one of which was a single-blind randomized controlled phase 2/3 trial testing AZD1222 (ChAdOx1 nCoV-19) in healthy adults. For TCRbeta chain sequencing, PBMC samples were collected from trial participants at day 0 and at day 28 after the second dose. Broad study findings and their caveats: Epitopes outside the regions mutated in the B.1.351 and B.1.1.7 variants were reportedly recognized by nearly half of the unique spike-specific TCRs. The 56-69-year group was small, and its depth increase did not reach significance, likely because of low power. Because no day 14 peak-response samples were available, repertoires were characterized only after the peak T cell response. After two AZD1222 doses, spike-specific TCR breadth and depth were significantly higher than at day 0 and than in MenACWY recipients. Only 5 to 7 AZD1222 recipients were SARS-CoV-2 seropositive at baseline, limiting conclusions about previously exposed vaccinees. Participants were mostly white British and included more females than males, and it was suggested by the authors that clonal diversity may have been underestimated. The whole spike protein was spanned by vaccine-associated CD4 TCRs, and dominant responses were seen in regions 160-218 and 743-854.

The CDR3 regions of human TCRbeta chains were analyzed by immunosequencing. As for how the authors treated the data: TCRs in the repertoires were matched against a reference library of SARS-CoV-2-specific TCRs that had been generated with the MIRA antigen-specificity platform. Breadth was defined as the fraction of unique TCRs that were SARS-CoV-2-associated. Depth was defined as the fraction of total T cells that were SARS-CoV-2-associated. Each spike-specific TCR was assigned to its reactive spike region and to a CD4 or CD8 class using the MIRA data. Log10-transformed breadth and depth values were compared by one-way ANOVA with Sidak's multiple comparisons tests. This is the immuneACCESS table as TCRdb keeps it, with only in-frame sequences that have V and J called. A part of the clones is gone; compared with another copy, unresolved V genes explain less than half, and the rest is unexplained. V, J and clone size were drawn from that table, and D and trimming were deduced from the DNA. Across this sample there are around 120,000 clones, with about 90% seen only once. The ten largest clones represent approximately 1% of the sample.

CDR1 LGHDT and CDR2 YNNKEL were looked up in the germline V gene (reference sequence). The CDR3 measures 13 amino acids from cysteine to phenylalanine. Here the CDR3 DNA is all that survives: 39 bases in frame from base 1. Deletion took 5 bases off V and 7 bases off J, with a span of 12 bases between the germline ends. This specimen was peripheral blood, taken on day 0 of AZD1222 vaccination. The TCR sequence derives from an adult in good health. Rearrangement joined TRBV3-1 (or the pseudogene TRBV3-2) to TRBJ2-1; there is no confident call for the D gene. For the CDR3, the sequence is CASSSYFGNEQFF. The nucleotide sequence reads as follows: TGTGCCAGCAGCTCCTATTTCGGGAATGAGCAGTTCTTC.